This T cell receptor beta chain was profiled in a study of blood T cell repertoires in COVID-19. Those enrolled, adults aged roughly 18 to 90 years, came from 25 or so US areas. Researchers sorted participants into cohorts using their self-reported clinical history. Per the original methods: Quantification of nucleated cells was approximated via reference gene primer amplification. TCRdb keeps only in-frame clones here, not all; method: immunoSEQ multiplex PCR. The DNA was the basis for D and trimming; V, J and clone size are from that table. Among nearly 350,000 clones, roughly 87% were seen once, and the ten largest hold approximately 0.99%. This clone was seen once. Germline V CDR1 and CDR2: SGHRS, YFSETQ. J was trimmed by 3 bases and V by 0 bases; bases with no gene match: 1. This CDR3 is built from 14 residues.

J is TRBJ2-5 and V is TRBV5-1; 8 bases are shared with TRBD1. This TCR was sampled from a woman aged 30 to 39 who had recovered from COVID-19. Sequenced material: PBMCs or T cells enriched from blood (not recorded which). DNA for the CDR3: TGCGCCAGCAGCTTGGGGACAGGGAAAGAGACCCAGTACTTC. This codes for CASSLGTGKETQYF.